The T cell receptor (beta chain) described here comes from a study of blood T cell repertoires in COVID-19. About the research overall: The origin of the acute and convalescent COVID-19 samples was the United States, Italy and Spain. T cells, B-cell-depleted T cells, or PBMCs provided the cDNA or gDNA that served as material.

CDR1 is SQVTM and CDR2 is ANQGSEA in the germline V gene. This CDR3 has 14 amino acids. V lost 0 bases and J 6 bases, leaving 14 bases between the germline ends. The authors' processing: Counts of nucleated cells, estimated from reference gene primer amplification, were obtained. The data were produced by immunoSEQ multiplex PCR, yet TCRdb's version contains in-frame clones alone and is incomplete. V and J calls plus clone size are reproduced from that table; the DNA served to infer D and trimming. The sample consists of some 160,000 clones, 78% of them appearing once. V gene TRBV29-1 combines with J gene TRBJ1-1; D is uncertain. The sequence came from a woman older than 75 with acute or convalescent COVID-19. Specimen: peripheral blood. This chain's CDR3 is CSVEDLGGSAEAFF. Here the CDR3 DNA reads TGCAGCGTTGAAGATCTTGGAGGGTCTGCTGAAGCTTTCTTT.